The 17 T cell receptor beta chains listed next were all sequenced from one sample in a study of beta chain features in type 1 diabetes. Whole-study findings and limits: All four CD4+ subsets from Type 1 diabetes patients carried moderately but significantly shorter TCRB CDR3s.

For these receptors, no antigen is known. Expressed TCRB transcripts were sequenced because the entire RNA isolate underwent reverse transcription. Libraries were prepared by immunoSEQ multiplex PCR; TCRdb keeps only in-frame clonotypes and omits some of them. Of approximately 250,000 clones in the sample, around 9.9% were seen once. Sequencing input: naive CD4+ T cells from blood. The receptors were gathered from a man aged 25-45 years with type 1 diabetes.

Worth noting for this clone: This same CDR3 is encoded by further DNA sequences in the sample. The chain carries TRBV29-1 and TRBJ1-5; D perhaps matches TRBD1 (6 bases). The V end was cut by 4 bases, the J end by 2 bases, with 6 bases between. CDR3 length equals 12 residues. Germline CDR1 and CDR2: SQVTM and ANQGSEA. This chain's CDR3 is CSVGTGNQPQHF. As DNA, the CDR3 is TGCAGCGTTGGGACAGGCAATCAGCCCCAGCATTTT.

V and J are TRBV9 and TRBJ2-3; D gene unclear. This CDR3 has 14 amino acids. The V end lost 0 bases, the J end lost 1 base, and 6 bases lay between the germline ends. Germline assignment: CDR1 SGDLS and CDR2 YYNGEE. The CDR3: CASSVVSGTDTQYF. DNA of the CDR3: TGTGCCAGCAGCGTAGTGTCAGGCACAGATACGCAGTATTTT.

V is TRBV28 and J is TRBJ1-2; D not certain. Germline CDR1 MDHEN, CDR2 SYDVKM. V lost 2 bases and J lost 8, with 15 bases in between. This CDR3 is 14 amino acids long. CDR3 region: CASSLVQSHWGYTF. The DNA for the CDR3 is TGTGCCAGCAGTTTAGTACAGTCCCATTGGGGCTACACCTTC.

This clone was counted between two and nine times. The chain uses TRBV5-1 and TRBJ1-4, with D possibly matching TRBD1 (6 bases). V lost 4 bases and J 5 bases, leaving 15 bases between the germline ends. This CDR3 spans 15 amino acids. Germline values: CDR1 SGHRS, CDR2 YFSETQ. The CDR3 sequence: CASSEQTGQNEKLFF. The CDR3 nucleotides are TGCGCCAGCAGCGAACAGACAGGCCAGAATGAAAAACTGTTTTTT.

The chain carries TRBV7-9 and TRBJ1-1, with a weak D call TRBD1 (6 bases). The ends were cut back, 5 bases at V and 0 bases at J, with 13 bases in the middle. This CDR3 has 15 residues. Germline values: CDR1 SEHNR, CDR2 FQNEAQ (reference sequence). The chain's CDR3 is CASSTNREMNTEAFF. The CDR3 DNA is TGTGCCAGCAGCACCAACAGGGAGATGAACACTGAAGCTTTCTTT. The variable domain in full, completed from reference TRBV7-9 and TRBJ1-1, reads DTGVSQNPRHKITKRGQNVTFRCDPISEHNRLYWYRQTLGQGPEFLTYFQNEAQLEKSRLLSDRFSAERPKGSFSTLEIQRTEQGDSAMYLCASSTNREMNTEAFFGQGTRLTVV.

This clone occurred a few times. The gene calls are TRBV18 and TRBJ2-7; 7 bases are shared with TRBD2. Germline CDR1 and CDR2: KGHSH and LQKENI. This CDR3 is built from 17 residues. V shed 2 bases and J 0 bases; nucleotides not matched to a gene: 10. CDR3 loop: CASSPYSGTISSYEQYF. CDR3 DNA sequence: TGTGCCAGCTCACCATATTCAGGGACTATAAGCTCCTACGAGCAGTACTTC.

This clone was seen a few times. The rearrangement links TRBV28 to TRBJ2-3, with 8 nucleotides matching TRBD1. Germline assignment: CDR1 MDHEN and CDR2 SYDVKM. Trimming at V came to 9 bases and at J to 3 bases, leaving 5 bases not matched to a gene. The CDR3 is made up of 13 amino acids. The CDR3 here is CASKQGATDTQYF. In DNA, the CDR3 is TGTGCCAGTAAGCAGGGGGCGACAGATACGCAGTATTTT.

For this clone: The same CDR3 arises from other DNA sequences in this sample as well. The CDR3 loop is CASSLYGNTIYF. The CDR3 DNA sequence: TGTGCCAGCAGCTTGTATGGAAACACCATATATTTT. The chain carries TRBV5-4 and TRBJ1-3; the D is unclear. The germline V and J ends were trimmed by 1 base and 3 bases, with 2 bases remaining between them. Germline-derived CDR1 and CDR2 are SGHNT and YYREEE (reference sequence). The CDR3 runs 12 residues. Full variable domain (rest looked up from reference TRBV5-4 and TRBJ1-3): ETGVTQSPTHLIKTRGQQVTLRCSSQSGHNTVSWYQQALGQGPQFIFQYYREEENGRGNFPPRFSGLQFPNYSSELNVNALELDDSALYLCASSLYGNTIYFGEGSWLTVV.

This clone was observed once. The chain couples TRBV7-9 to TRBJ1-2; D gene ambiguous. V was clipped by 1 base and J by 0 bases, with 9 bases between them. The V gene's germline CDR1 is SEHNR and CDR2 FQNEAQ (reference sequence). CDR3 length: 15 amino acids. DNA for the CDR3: TGTGCCAGCAGCTTAGGCGGGAGAGCTAACTATGGCTACACCTTC. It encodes CASSLGGRANYGYTF.

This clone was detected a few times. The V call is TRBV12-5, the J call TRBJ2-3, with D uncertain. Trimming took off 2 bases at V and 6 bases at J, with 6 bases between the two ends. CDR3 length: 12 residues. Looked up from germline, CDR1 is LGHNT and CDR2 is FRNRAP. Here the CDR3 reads CASGLNLDTQYF. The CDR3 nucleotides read TGTGCTAGTGGTTTGAACTTGGATACGCAGTATTTT.

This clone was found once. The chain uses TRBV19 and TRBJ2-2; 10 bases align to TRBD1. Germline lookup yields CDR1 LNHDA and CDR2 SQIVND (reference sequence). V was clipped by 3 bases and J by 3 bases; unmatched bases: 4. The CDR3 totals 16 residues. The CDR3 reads CASSIGTGADTGELFF. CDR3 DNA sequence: TGTGCCAGTAGTATCGGGACAGGGGCTGACACCGGGGAGCTGTTTTTT. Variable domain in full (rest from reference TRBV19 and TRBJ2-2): DGGITQSPKYLFRKEGQNVTLSCEQNLNHDAMYWYRQDPGQGLRLIYYSQIVNDFQKGDIAEGYSVSREKKESFPLTVTSAQKNPTAFYLCASSIGTGADTGELFFGEGSRLTVL.

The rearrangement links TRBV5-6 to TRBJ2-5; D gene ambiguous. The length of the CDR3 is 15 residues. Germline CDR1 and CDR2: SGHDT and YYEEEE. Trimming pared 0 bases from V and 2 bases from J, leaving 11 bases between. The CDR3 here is CASSLAWALQETQYF. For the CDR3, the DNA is TGTGCCAGCAGCTTGGCTTGGGCCCTACAAGAGACCCAGTACTTC. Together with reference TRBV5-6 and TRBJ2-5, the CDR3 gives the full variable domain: DAGVTQSPTHLIKTRGQQVTLRCSPKSGHDTVSWYQQALGQGPQFIFQYYEEEERQRGNFPDRFSGHQFPNYSSELNVNALLLGDSALYLCASSLAWALQETQYFGPGTRLLVL.

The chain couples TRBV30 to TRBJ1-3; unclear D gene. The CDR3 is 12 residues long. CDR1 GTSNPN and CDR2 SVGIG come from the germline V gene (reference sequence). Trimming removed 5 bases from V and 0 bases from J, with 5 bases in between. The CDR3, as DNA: TGTGCCTGGGCAGGCTCTGGAAACACCATATATTTT. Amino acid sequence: CAWAGSGNTIYF.

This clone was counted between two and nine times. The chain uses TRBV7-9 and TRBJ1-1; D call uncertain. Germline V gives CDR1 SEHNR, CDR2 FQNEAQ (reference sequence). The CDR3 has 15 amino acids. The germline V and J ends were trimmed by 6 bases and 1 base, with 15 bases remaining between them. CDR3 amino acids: CASRKLETANTEAFF. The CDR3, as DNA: TGTGCCAGCAGAAAGTTGGAGACGGCGAACACTGAAGCTTTCTTT. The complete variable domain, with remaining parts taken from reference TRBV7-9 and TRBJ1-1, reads DTGVSQNPRHKITKRGQNVTFRCDPISEHNRLYWYRQTLGQGPEFLTYFQNEAQLEKSRLLSDRFSAERPKGSFSTLEIQRTEQGDSAMYLCASRKLETANTEAFFGQGTRLTVV.

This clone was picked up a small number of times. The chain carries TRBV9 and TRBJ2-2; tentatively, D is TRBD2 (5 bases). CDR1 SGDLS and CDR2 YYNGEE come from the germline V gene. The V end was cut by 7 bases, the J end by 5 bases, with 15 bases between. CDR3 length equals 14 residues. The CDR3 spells CASGKLAVTGELFF. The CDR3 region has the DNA TGTGCCAGCGGGAAGCTAGCTGTAACCGGGGAGCTGTTTTTT.

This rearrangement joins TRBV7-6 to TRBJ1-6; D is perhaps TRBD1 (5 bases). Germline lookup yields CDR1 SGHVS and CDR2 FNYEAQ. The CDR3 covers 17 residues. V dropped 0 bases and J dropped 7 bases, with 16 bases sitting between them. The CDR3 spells CASSLAGGTPGNSPLHF. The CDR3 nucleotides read TGTGCCAGCAGCTTAGCGGGAGGGACCCCAGGGAATTCACCCCTCCACTTT.

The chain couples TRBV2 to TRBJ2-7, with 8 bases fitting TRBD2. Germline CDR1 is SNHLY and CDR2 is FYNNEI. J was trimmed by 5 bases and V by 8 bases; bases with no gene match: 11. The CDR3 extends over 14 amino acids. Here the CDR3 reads CASLPERGIHEQYF. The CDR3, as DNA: TGTGCCAGCCTACCCGAGCGGGGGATACACGAGCAGTACTTC.